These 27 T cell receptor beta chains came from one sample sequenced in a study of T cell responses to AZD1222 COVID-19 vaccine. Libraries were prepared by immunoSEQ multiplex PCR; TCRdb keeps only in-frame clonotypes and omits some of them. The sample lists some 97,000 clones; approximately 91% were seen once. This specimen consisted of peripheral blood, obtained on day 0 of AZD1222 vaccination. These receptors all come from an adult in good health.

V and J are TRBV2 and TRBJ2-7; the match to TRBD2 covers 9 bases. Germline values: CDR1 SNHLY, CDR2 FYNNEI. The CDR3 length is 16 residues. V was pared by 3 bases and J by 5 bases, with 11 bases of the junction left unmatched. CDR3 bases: TGTGCCAGCAGTGATCCTAGCGGGGCCGCCTTTAACGAGCAGTACTTC. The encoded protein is CASSDPSGAAFNEQYF.

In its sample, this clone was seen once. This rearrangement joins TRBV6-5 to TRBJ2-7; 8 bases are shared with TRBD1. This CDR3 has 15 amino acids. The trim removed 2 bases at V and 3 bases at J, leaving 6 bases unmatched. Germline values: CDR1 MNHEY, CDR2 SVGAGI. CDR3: CASSYQTGVGYEQYF. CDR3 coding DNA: TGTGCCAGCAGTTACCAGACAGGGGTCGGCTACGAGCAGTACTTC.

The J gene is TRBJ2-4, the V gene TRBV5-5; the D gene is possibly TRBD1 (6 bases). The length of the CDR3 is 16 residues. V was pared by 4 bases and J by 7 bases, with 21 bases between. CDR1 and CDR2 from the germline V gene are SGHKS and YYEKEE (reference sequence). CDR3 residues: CASSLSGQPFQNIQYF. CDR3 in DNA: TGTGCCAGCAGCCTGTCAGGACAGCCTTTCCAGAACATTCAGTACTTC.

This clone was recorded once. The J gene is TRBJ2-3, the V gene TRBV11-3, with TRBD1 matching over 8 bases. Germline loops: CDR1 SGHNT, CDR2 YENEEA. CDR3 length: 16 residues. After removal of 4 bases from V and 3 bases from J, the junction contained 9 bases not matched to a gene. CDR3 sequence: CASSSPGQAGTDTQYF. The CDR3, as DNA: TGTGCCAGCAGCTCCCCGGGACAGGCGGGAACAGATACGCAGTATTTT.

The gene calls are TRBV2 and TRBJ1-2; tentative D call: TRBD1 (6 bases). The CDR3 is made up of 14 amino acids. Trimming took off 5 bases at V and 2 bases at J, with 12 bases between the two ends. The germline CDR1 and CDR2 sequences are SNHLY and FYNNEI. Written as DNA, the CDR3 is TGTGCCAGCAGTCACCGGACAGCAAACTATGGCTACACCTTC. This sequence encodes CASSHRTANYGYTF.

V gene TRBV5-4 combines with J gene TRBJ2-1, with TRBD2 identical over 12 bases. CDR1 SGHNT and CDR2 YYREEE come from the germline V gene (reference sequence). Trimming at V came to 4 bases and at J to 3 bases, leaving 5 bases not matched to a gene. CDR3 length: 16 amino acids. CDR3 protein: CASSRGLAGNYNEQFF. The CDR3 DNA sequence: TGTGCCAGCAGCCGTGGACTAGCGGGAAACTACAATGAGCAGTTCTTC.

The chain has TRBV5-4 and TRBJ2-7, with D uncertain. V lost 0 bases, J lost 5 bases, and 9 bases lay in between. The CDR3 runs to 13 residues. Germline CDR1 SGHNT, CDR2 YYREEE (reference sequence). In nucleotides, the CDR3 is TGTGCCAGCAGCTTGGTTGGTTTGAACGAGCAGTACTTC. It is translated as CASSLVGLNEQYF. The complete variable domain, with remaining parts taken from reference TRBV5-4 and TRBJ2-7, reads ETGVTQSPTHLIKTRGQQVTLRCSSQSGHNTVSWYQQALGQGPQFIFQYYREEENGRGNFPPRFSGLQFPNYSSELNVNALELDDSALYLCASSLVGLNEQYFGPGTRLTVT.

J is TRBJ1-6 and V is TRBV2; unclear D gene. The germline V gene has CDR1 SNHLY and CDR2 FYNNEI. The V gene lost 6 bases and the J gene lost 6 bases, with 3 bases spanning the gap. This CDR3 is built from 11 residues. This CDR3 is CASRGNSPLHF. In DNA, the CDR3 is TGTGCCAGCAGGGGTAATTCACCCCTCCACTTT.

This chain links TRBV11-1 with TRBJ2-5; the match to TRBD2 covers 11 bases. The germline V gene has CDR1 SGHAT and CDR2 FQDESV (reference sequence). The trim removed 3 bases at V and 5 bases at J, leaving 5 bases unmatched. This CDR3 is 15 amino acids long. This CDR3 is CASSFHTSGGETQYF. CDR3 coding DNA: TGTGCCAGCAGCTTCCACACTAGCGGGGGCGAGACCCAGTACTTC.

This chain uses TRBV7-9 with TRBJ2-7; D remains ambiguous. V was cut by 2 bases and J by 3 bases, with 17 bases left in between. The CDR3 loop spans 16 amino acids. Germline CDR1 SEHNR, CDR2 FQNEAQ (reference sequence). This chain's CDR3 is CASSLPPLAGRYEQYF. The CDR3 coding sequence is TGTGCCAGCAGCTTACCCCCTCTGGCAGGCCGCTACGAGCAGTACTTC.

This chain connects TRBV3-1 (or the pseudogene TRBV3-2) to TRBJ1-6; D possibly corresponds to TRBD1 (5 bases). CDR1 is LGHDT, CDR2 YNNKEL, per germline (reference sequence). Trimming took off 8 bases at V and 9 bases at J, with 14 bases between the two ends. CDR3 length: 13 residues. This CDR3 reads CASRQGLGSPLHF. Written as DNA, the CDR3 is TGTGCCAGCCGGCAGGGCTTGGGTTCACCCCTCCACTTT.

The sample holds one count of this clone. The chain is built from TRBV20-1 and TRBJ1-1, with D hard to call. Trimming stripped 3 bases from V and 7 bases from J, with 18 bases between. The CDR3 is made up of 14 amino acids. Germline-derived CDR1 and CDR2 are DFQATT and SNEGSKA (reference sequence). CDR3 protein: CSASLLAPGYEAFF. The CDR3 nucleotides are TGCAGTGCTAGTTTATTAGCCCCGGGTTATGAAGCTTTCTTT.

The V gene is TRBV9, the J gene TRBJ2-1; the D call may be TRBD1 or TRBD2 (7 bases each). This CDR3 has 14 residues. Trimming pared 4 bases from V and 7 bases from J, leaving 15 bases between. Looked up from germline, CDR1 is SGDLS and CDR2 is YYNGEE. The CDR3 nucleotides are TGTGCCAGCAGCACCCAGGGGGGGGTGAATGAGCAGTTCTTC. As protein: CASSTQGGVNEQFF. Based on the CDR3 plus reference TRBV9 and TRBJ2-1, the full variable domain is DSGVTQTPKHLITATGQRVTLRCSPRSGDLSVYWYQQSLDQGLQFLIQYYNGEERAKGNILERFSAQQFPDLHSELNLSSLELGDSALYFCASSTQGGVNEQFFGPGTRLTVL.

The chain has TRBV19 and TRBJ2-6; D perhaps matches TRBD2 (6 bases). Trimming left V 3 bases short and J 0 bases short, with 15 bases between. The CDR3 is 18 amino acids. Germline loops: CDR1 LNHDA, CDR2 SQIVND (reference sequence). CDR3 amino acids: CASSIEITSFSGANVLTF. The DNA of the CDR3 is TGTGCCAGTAGTATTGAAATTACTAGCTTCTCTGGGGCCAACGTCCTGACTTTC.

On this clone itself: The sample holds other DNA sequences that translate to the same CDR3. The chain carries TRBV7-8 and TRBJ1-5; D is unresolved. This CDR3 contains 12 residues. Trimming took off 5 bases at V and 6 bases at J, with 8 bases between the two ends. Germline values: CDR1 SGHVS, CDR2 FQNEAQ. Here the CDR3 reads CASSPRGQPQHF. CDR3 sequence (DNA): TGTGCCAGCAGCCCCCGGGGTCAGCCCCAGCATTTT.

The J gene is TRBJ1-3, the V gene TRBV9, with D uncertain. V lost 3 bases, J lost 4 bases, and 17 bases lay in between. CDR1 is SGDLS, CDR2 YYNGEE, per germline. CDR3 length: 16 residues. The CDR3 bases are TGTGCCAGCAGCGCCCGACAACACCCTGGAGGAAACACCATATATTTT. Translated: CASSARQHPGGNTIYF.

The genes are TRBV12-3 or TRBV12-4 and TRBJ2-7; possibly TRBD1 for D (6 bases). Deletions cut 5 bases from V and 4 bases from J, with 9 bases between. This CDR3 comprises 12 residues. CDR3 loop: CASSLRGYEQYF. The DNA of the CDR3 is TGTGCCAGCAGTCTCAGGGGTTACGAGCAGTACTTC.

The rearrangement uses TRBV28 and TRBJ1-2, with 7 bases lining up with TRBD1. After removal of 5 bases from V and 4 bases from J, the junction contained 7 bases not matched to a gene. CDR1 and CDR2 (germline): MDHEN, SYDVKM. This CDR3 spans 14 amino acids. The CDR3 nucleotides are TGTGCCAGCAGTCCAACAGGGGAGATCTATGGCTACACCTTC. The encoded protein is CASSPTGEIYGYTF.

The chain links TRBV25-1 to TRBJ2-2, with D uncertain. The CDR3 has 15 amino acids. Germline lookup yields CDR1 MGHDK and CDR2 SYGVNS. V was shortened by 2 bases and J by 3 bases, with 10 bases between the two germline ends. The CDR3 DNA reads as TGTGCCAGCAGTGAACGAGTTTTCGACACCGGGGAGCTGTTTTTT. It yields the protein CASSERVFDTGELFF.

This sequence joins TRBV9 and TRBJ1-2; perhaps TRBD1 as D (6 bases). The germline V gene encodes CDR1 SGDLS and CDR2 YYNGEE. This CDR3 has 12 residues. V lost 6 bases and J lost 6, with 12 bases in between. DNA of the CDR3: TGTGCCAGCAAACAGGGAGTGGATGGCTACACCTTC. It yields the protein CASKQGVDGYTF.

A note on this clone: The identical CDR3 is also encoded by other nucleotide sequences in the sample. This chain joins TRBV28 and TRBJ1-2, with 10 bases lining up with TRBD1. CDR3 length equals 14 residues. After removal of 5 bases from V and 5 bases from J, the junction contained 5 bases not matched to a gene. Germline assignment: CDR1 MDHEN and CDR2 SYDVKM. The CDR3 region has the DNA TGTGCCAGCAGTCCTGGACAGGGGGGGTATGGCTACACCTTC. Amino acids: CASSPGQGGYGYTF.

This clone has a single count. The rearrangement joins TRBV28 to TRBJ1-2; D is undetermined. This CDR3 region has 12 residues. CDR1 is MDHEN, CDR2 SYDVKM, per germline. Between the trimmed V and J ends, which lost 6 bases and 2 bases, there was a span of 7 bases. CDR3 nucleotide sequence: TGTGCCAGCAGGGAGGGCAACTATGGCTACACCTTC. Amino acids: CASREGNYGYTF.

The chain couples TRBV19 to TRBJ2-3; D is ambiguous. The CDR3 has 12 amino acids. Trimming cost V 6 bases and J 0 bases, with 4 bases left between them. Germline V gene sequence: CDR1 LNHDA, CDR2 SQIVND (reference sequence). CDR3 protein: CASRRSTDTQYF. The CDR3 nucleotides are TGTGCCAGTAGACGGAGCACAGATACGCAGTATTTT.

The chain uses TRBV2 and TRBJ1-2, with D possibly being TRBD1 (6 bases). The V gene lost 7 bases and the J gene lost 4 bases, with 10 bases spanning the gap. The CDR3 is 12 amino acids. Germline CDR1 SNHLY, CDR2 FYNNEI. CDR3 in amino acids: CASNRDTYGYTF. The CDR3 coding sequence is TGTGCCAGCAACCGGGACACCTATGGCTACACCTTC.

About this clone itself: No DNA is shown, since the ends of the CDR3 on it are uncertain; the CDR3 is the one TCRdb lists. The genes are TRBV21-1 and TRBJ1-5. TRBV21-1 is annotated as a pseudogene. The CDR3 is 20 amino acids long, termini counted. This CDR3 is CASHRNFRWAGGISNQPQHF.

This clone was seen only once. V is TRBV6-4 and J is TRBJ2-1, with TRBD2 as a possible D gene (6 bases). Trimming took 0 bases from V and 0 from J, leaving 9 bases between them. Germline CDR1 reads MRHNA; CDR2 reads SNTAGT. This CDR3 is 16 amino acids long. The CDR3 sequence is CASSDSAGSSYNEQFF. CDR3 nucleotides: TGTGCCAGCAGTGACTCTGCGGGGAGCTCCTACAATGAGCAGTTCTTC.

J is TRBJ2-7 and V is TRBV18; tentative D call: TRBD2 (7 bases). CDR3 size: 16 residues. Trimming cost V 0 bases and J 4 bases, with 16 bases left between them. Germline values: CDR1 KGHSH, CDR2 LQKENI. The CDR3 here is CASSPPRGAREYEQYF. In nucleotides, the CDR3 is TGTGCCAGCTCACCACCACGGGGGGCTAGGGAATACGAGCAGTACTTC.